The 16 T cell receptor beta chains presented below share a single source sample, sequenced in a study of regulatory T cells (dated by TCRdb to the late 2010s). The library came from the immunoSEQ multiplex PCR assay. For the multiplex PCR, 52 forward TRBV primers and 13 reverse TRBJ primers were used, and amplification bias was corrected with both assay-based and computational methods. Here the immuneACCESS table is served through TCRdb, limited to in-frame sequences with V and J called. Missing clones are a known gap in these copies; in checked studies unresolved V genes cover under half, and the rest lacks a known reason. This sample comprises 9,000 to 10,000 clones, over 70% of them detected only once. The top ten constitute roughly a tenth of the sample. Sequencing was carried out using CD8+ T cells sorted from blood. These receptors were taken from a young adult with CD3G deficiency.

The V call is TRBV10-2, the J call TRBJ2-5, with D perhaps being TRBD1 or TRBD2 (6 bases each). The CDR3 sequence is 14 residues long. V lost 4 bases and J 1 base, leaving 10 bases between the germline ends. The germline gives CDR1 WSHSY, CDR2 SAAADI. The CDR3 protein is CASSGSGAQETQYF. In DNA, the CDR3 is TGCGCCAGCAGTGGATCGGGGGCCCAAGAGACCCAGTACTTC.

V is TRBV19 and J is TRBJ2-2, with 7 bases matching TRBD1. Germline loops: CDR1 LNHDA, CDR2 SQIVND (reference sequence). V shed 11 bases and J 3 bases; nucleotides not matched to a gene: 9. This CDR3 is built from 14 residues. Here the CDR3 DNA reads TGTGCCTCTCGACAGGGAATAGACACCGGGGAGCTGTTTTTT. Encoded protein: CASRQGIDTGELFF.

The chain couples TRBV28 to TRBJ2-5; D may be TRBD1 (5 bases). The CDR3 consists of 13 residues. Germline lookup yields CDR1 MDHEN and CDR2 SYDVKM. The ends were cut back, 3 bases at V and 5 bases at J, with 10 bases in the middle. The CDR3 sequence: CASSLQGRETQYF. CDR3 sequence (DNA): TGTGCCAGCAGTTTGCAGGGAAGGGAGACCCAGTACTTC.

The chain has TRBV28 and TRBJ1-2, with D unclear. This CDR3 comprises 15 residues. Trimming took off 5 bases at V and 3 bases at J, with 16 bases between the two ends. Germline CDR1 and CDR2: MDHEN and SYDVKM. CDR3 in amino acids: CASSLPGPRYYGYTF. CDR3 nucleotides: TGTGCCAGCAGTCTTCCCGGGCCTCGATACTATGGCTACACCTTC.

The chain is built from TRBV18 and TRBJ1-2; D unclear. The CDR3 has 13 amino acids. Trimming pared 2 bases from V and 2 bases from J, leaving 6 bases between. Germline V gives CDR1 KGHSH, CDR2 LQKENI. The DNA of the CDR3 is TGTGCCAGCTCACCAGGACGGAACTATGGCTACACCTTC. This codes for CASSPGRNYGYTF.

The chain links TRBV28 to TRBJ2-1, with D possibly TRBD2 on 5 matching bases. This CDR3 has 12 residues. V was cut by 5 bases and J by 9 bases, with 11 bases left in between. Germline V CDR1 and CDR2: MDHEN, SYDVKM. The CDR3 bases are TGTGCCAGCAGTCTTTGGGGAGCTGAGCAGTTCTTC. Its protein is CASSLWGAEQFF.

The chain couples TRBV19 to TRBJ1-1; the D is unclear. The CDR3 runs 11 residues. Germline CDR1 reads LNHDA; CDR2 reads SQIVND (reference sequence). Trimming left V 3 bases short and J 11 bases short, with 10 bases between. CDR3 region: CASSIGAEAFF. In DNA form, the CDR3 reads TGTGCCAGTAGTATCGGAGCGGAGGCTTTCTTT.

The chain employs TRBV7-6 and TRBJ2-5; a weak D match, TRBD2 (5 bases). The J call is in doubt because the DNA end fits TRBJ2-7 better. Germline-derived CDR1 and CDR2 are SGHVS and FNYEAQ. The CDR3 is made up of 13 amino acids. The CDR3 region is CASSPSPAGEQYF. In nucleotides, the CDR3 is TGTGCCAGCAGCCCTTCGCCGGCGGGCGAGCAGTACTTC.

The chain carries TRBV7-8 and TRBJ2-3; weak D call: TRBD2 (5 bases). The CDR3 runs 14 residues. V gave up 5 bases and J gave up 6 bases, with 15 bases separating them. Germline CDR1 SGHVS, CDR2 FQNEAQ. In DNA, the CDR3 is TGTGCCAGCAGCCCCCTCCTGGACTGGGATACGCAGTATTTT. It specifies CASSPLLDWDTQYF. The full variable domain, completed using reference TRBV7-8 and TRBJ2-3, is GAGVSQSPRYKVAKRGQDVALRCDPISGHVSLFWYQQALGQGPEFLTYFQNEAQLDKSGLPSDRFFAERPEGSVSTLKIQRTQQEDSAVYLCASSPLLDWDTQYFGPGTRLTVL.

The chain recombines TRBV11-2 with TRBJ2-7; the D call may be TRBD1 or TRBD2 (5 bases each). Trimming removed 0 bases at V and 5 bases at J, with 8 bases between. There are 13 residues in the CDR3. Germline-derived CDR1 and CDR2 are SGHAT and FQNNGV. The CDR3 sequence: CASSLELGDEQYF. CDR3 sequence (DNA): TGTGCCAGCAGCTTAGAGTTGGGGGACGAGCAGTACTTC.

This clone was counted a single time. The CDR3 region is CASSLTWDSAYEQYF. Here the CDR3 DNA reads TGCGCCAGCAGCCTCACGTGGGACTCGGCCTACGAGCAGTACTTC. The chain links TRBV4-1 to TRBJ2-7; D perhaps matches TRBD2 (6 bases). The ends were cut back, 4 bases at V and 2 bases at J, with 15 bases in the middle. The V gene's germline CDR1 is MGHRA and CDR2 YSYEKL. CDR3 length: 15 residues.

This clone was detected only once. The chain joins TRBV7-9 to TRBJ2-1; TRBD1 or TRBD2 may be the D gene (5 bases each). V shed 1 base and J shed 5 bases, with 6 bases lying between them. This CDR3 region has 13 residues. CDR1 is SEHNR, CDR2 FQNEAQ, per germline (reference sequence). The DNA for the CDR3 is TGTGCCAGCAGCTTAGGGGGACACAATGAGCAGTTCTTC. Protein sequence: CASSLGGHNEQFF.

The chain has TRBV7-9 and TRBJ2-3; no reliable D call. CDR1 and CDR2 from the germline V gene are SEHNR and FQNEAQ (reference sequence). V lost 5 bases to trimming and J lost 4 bases, with 13 bases between them. CDR3 size: 14 residues. This CDR3 reads CASSPPHRSDTQYF. CDR3 coding DNA: TGTGCCAGCAGCCCACCTCACCGTTCAGATACGCAGTATTTT.

The chain couples TRBV7-8 to TRBJ2-7; 7 bases are shared with TRBD1. V lost 2 bases to trimming and J lost 6 bases; unmatched junction nucleotides: 13. The V gene's germline CDR1 is SGHVS and CDR2 FQNEAQ. The CDR3 has 16 residues. DNA for the CDR3: TGTGCCAGCAGCTTAAGGGGGCGACAGGGTCCCTCCGAGCAGTACTTC. Encoded protein: CASSLRGRQGPSEQYF.

The chain carries TRBV28 and TRBJ1-5; TRBD1 might be the D (6 bases). Germline V gives CDR1 MDHEN, CDR2 SYDVKM. Trimming left V 6 bases short and J 3 bases short, with 15 bases between. The CDR3 spans 15 residues. The CDR3 DNA reads as TGTGCCAGCAGCTTGACAGGTCTCCTCAATCAGCCCCAGCATTTT. Translation gives CASSLTGLLNQPQHF.

V is TRBV28 and J is TRBJ2-7; possible D gene TRBD2, 5 bases. V gave up 5 bases and J gave up 4 bases, with 12 bases separating them. CDR1 is MDHEN and CDR2 is SYDVKM in the germline V gene. The CDR3 contains 13 residues. The CDR3, as DNA: TGTGCCAGCAGTCCCGCCCCGGGGTACGAGCAGTACTTC. This encodes CASSPAPGYEQYF.